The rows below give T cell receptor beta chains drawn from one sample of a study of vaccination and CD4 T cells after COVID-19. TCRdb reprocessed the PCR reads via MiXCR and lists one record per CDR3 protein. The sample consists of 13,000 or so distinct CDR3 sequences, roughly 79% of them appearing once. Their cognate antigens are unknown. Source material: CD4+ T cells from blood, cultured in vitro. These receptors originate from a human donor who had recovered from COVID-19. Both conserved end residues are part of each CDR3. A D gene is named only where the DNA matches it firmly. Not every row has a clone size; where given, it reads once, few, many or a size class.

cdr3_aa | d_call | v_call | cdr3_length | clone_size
CASSPGGQETQYF | TRBD1 | TRBV11-3 | 13 | NA
CASRTTGTGFDGYTF | TRBD1 | TRBV6-1 | 15 | NA
CASRRAGGGEKLFF | NA | TRBV7-9 | 14 | NA
CASSPTGYTYEQYF | NA | TRBV7-2 | 14 | once
CSVLPRQGTEAFF | TRBD1 | TRBV29-1 | 13 | NA
CASSLGGSANYGYTF | NA | TRBV5-1 | 15 | NA
CSARGTSNEKLFF | NA | TRBV20-1 | 13 | NA
CASNNDINQPQHF | NA | TRBV7-9 | 13 | few
CSAIQGSGNTEAFF | NA | TRBV20-1 | 14 | NA
CASSYSRQGAGELFF | TRBD1 | TRBV6-2/TRBV6-3 | 15 | NA
CASSSGLSNQPQHF | NA | TRBV12-3/TRBV12-4 | 14 | NA
CASSYVGKAYGYTF | NA | TRBV6-5 | 14 | NA
CSARGGSPTGEENYGYTF | TRBD1 | TRBV20-1 | 18 | few
CSARASGTYNEQFF | TRBD2 | TRBV20-1 | 14 | medium-sized
CASSTDRESVEAFF | TRBD1 | TRBV7-8 | 14 | NA
CASRPRDRVPEAFF | TRBD1 | TRBV6-1 | 14 | NA
CASSKDRGSYNEQFF | TRBD1 | TRBV7-9 | 15 | NA
CASSYSAGGGYEQYF | TRBD2 | TRBV6-5 | 15 | NA
CASSYSGTRGELFF | NA | TRBV6-2/TRBV6-3 | 14 | NA
CASSYSKGTGNTDTQYF | TRBD1 | TRBV6-5 | 17 | once
CASSGRTAAGYTF | NA | TRBV6-1 | 13 | NA
CASSDRDRQGAF | TRBD1 | TRBV7-9 | 12 | NA